Listed below are T cell receptor beta chains from one sample, sequenced in a study of T cell repertoires in cytomegalovirus infection. TCRdb analysed the reads with MiXCR anew, one entry per CDR3 protein. The sample contains nearly 700,000 distinct CDR3 sequences, around a third of which appear only once. The antigens of these receptors remain unknown. The sequenced sample was cultured PBMCs, obtained from culture after CMV antigen stimulation. The source of these receptors is a human donor in good health (CMV status not recorded). Some clones in this sample may be carry-over from other donors' samples. The CDR3 runs from the conserved cysteine through the conserved F or W. A D gene is named only where the DNA matches it firmly. Some rows mark clone size as missing; the rest say once, few, many or name a class of expanded clone.

d_call: TRBD2
clone_size: few
j_call: TRBJ2-1
v_call: TRBV6-5
cdr3_nt: TGTGCCAGCAGTTACAGGGGGCTAGCGGGAGCCTACAATGAGCAGTTCTTC
cdr3_aa: CASSYRGLAGAYNEQFF

d_call: -
clone_size: -
j_call: TRBJ2-7
v_call: TRBV11-2
cdr3_nt: TGTGCCAGCACCGCTTATGACTTCGAGCAGTACTTC
cdr3_aa: CASTAYDFEQYF

d_call: -
clone_size: many
j_call: TRBJ2-3
v_call: TRBV7-9
cdr3_nt: TGTGCCAGCAGCTCTTCTAGCACAGATACGCAGTATTTT
cdr3_aa: CASSSSSTDTQYF

d_call: TRBD1
clone_size: -
j_call: TRBJ2-4
v_call: TRBV12-3/TRBV12-4
cdr3_nt: TGTGCCAGCAGTTTAGAGACAGGGCTGACCAAAAACATTCAGTACTTC
cdr3_aa: CASSLETGLTKNIQYF

d_call: -
clone_size: -
j_call: TRBJ1-5
v_call: TRBV27
cdr3_nt: TGTGCCAGCAGTTTATACAGGCTGCAGCCCCAGCATTTT
cdr3_aa: CASSLYRLQPQHF

d_call: -
clone_size: -
j_call: TRBJ2-1
v_call: TRBV7-8
cdr3_nt: TGTGCCAGCAGCAGAGAGGCGGCTCTGAGCGAGAATGAGCAGTTCTTC
cdr3_aa: CASSREAALSENEQFF

d_call: -
clone_size: -
j_call: TRBJ2-5
v_call: TRBV4-1
cdr3_nt: TGCGCCAGCAGCCACCGCAAAAGGGAGGAGTACCAAGAGACCCAGTACTTC
cdr3_aa: CASSHRKREEYQETQYF

d_call: TRBD1
clone_size: -
j_call: TRBJ1-3
v_call: TRBV12-3/TRBV12-4
cdr3_nt: TGTGCCAGCAGCTGGACAGGGGGCGGTGGAAACACCATATATTTT
cdr3_aa: CASSWTGGGGNTIYF

d_call: -
clone_size: few
j_call: TRBJ1-5
v_call: TRBV2
cdr3_nt: TGTGCCAGCAGGAGAGACTCGCAAGGCAATCAGCCCCAGCATTTT
cdr3_aa: CASRRDSQGNQPQHF

d_call: -
clone_size: -
j_call: TRBJ1-2
v_call: TRBV7-2
cdr3_nt: TGTGCCGGGGTCCCCGTCGAGGACTATGGCTACACCTTC
cdr3_aa: CAGVPVEDYGYTF

d_call: -
clone_size: -
j_call: TRBJ2-7
v_call: TRBV4-3
cdr3_nt: TGCGCCAGCAGCCAATATCCTGGACCCTACGAGCAGTACTTC
cdr3_aa: CASSQYPGPYEQYF

d_call: -
clone_size: once
j_call: TRBJ2-2
v_call: TRBV20-1
cdr3_nt: TGCAGTGCTAGAGTTGATTCCGGGGAGCTGTTTTTT
cdr3_aa: CSARVDSGELFF

d_call: -
clone_size: few
j_call: TRBJ2-3
v_call: TRBV4-1
cdr3_nt: TGCGCCAGCGCACGGGACCAACGCACAGATACGCAGTATTTT
cdr3_aa: CASARDQRTDTQYF